This T cell receptor beta chain was captured by sequencing in a study of T cells in Graves' hyperthyroidism and ophthalmopathy. The source material, RNA transcripts, was used to amplify TCR beta CDR3 regions. First-round RT-PCR targeting the TCR CDR3 was performed with the HTBI primer set. A single record per CDR3 protein comes from TCRdb applying MiXCR to the multiplex PCR reads. Of about 420,000 distinct CDR3 sequences in the sample, 15% to 19% were seen once. General observations from the study: Median prediction lead before ophthalmopathy onset was about 6.5 months with the model.

The CDR3 has 17 residues. Germline CDR1 and CDR2: SNHLY and FYNNEI. V trimming: 6 bases; J trimming: 5 bases; junction bases outside the gene matches: 10. This clonotype was seen more than once but under ten times. Its antigen is unidentified. This sequence originates from a woman aged 18-35 years with Graves' hyperthyroidism. The V and J genes are TRBV2 and TRBJ2-5; 15 bases are a match to TRBD2. Source material: blood. The CDR3 here is CASSRGLAGGLGETQYF. CDR3 DNA sequence: TGTGCCAGCAGCCGCGGACTAGCGGGGGGGCTGGGGGAGACCCAGTACTTC. Together with reference TRBV2 and TRBJ2-5, the CDR3 gives the full variable domain: EPEVTQTPSHQVTQMGQEVILRCVPISNHLYFYWYRQILGQKVEFLVSFYNNEISEKSEIFDDQFSVERPDGSNFTLKIRSTKLEDSAMYFCASSRGLAGGLGETQYFGPGTRLLVL.